Detailed here is one T cell receptor (beta chain). The data derive from a study of cytomegalovirus exposure and HLA in healthy donors. Study at large: From HLA-typed donors, an early data release held approximately 85 million unique TCRs.

The PCR contained 60 Vbeta and 13 Jbeta primers. Repertoires were generated with immunoSEQ multiplex PCR, while TCRdb's copy carries only in-frame clones and drops some. Of 150,000 to 200,000 clones in the sample, around three quarters were seen once. The CDR3 is 12 amino acids. CDR1 is MNHNS and CDR2 is SASEGT in the germline V gene. The V end lost 8 bases, the J end lost 8 bases, and 15 bases lay between the germline ends. This receptor was taken from a man under 40 in good health and CMV-seronegative. Sequencing was carried out using PBMCs. The J gene is TRBJ1-2, the V gene TRBV6-1; a weak D match, TRBD1 (5 bases). The CDR3: CASRDSVGGYTF. CDR3 DNA sequence: TGTGCCAGCCGGGACTCGGTTGGAGGCTACACCTTC.